Here is one T cell receptor beta chain with its context. The junction departs from germline at one end; a sequencing error may be responsible. Authors' analysis steps: By means of reference gene primer amplification, nucleated cell counts were estimated. Libraries were prepared by immunoSEQ multiplex PCR; TCRdb keeps only in-frame clonotypes and omits some of them. V and J calls and clone size are given by that table; D and trimming were obtained from the DNA. The sample carries about 300,000 clones, roughly 89% recorded once. The data stem from a study of blood T cell repertoires in COVID-19. This CDR3 comprises 14 residues. The germline V gene has CDR1 MDHEN and CDR2 SYDVKM.

The source is a woman aged 30 to 39 with COVID-19, enrolled during active disease. The rearrangement links TRBV28 to TRBJ1-1; tentatively, D is TRBD1 (6 bases). The specimen sequenced was peripheral blood. This chain's CDR3 is CASSFGTLNAEAFF. CDR3 nucleotides: TGTGCCAGCAGTTTCGGGACATTGAACGCTGAAGCTTTCTTT.